This T cell receptor beta chain was obtained from a study of cytomegalovirus exposure and HLA in healthy donors (dated by TCRdb to between 2016 and 2019). Regarding the study in general: According to a later analysis, the 120 or so validation repertoires were produced on the same platform as the 600 to 850 repertoires of the first cohort. To predict cytomegalovirus infection status, the study combined high-throughput TCR immunosequencing, statistical association of individual TCRs with disease status, and machine learning. Besides the first cohort of around 700 subjects, a separate validation cohort made up of roughly 120 different subjects was used. The study aimed to test whether cataloging public T cell receptors could reveal signatures of past pathogen exposure. Overall study outcomes, separate from this receptor: Subsequent analysis determined that TCRs grouped into clusters in the first cohort also showed a tendency toward co-occurrence across the 120 or so validation repertoires, and approximately 94% of cluster scores exceeded 0. In vitro tests confirmed that three of the cytomegalovirus-associated TCR beta chains recognize cytomegalovirus antigens. A total of 150 to 200 TCR beta chains were listed by the study as associated with cytomegalovirus. The authors suggested that the approach could potentially be generalized to other disease states and immunological phenotypes. Most TCR sequences were seen in very few donors, while some public TCRs were found in many individuals. All 120 or so repertoires were used to score co-occurrence in the validation cohort in a later analysis, because that analysis had no HLA typing for the cohort. The classifier was reported to diagnose cytomegalovirus status with high specificity and sensitivity in both the original and validation cohorts.

V was cut back by 0 bases and J by 8 bases, leaving a gap of 11 bases between them. The CDR1 and CDR2 encoded by the germline V gene are SGHAT and FQNNGV. Including cysteine and phenylalanine, the CDR3 has 13 amino acids. Just CDR3 DNA is preserved here, 39 bases in frame from base 1. Separate from the approximately 700-subject first cohort, the validation cohort of over 90 subjects was the group to which the donors belonged. The library was made by the immunoSEQ multiplex PCR assay. Under the source paper's analysis protocol: A statistical classification framework was built to diagnose cytomegalovirus status from the catalog of TCR beta chain sequences. The table was pulled from immuneACCESS by TCRdb, which kept in-frame rearrangements only. Such tables lose some clones; where checked, under half of the loss comes from unresolved V genes, and the rest has no known cause. That table furnishes V, J and clone size, whereas the DNA furnished D and trimming. This sample is represented by 200,000 to 300,000 clones; approximately 83% of them were singletons. Less than 1.5% of the sample is taken by the ten largest.

As regards this clone: Its antigen is not yet known. No quality values exist for individual bases; no much larger clone is one base distant.

The TCR originated in a woman younger than 45 in good health and CMV-seropositive. The V and J genes are TRBV11-2 and TRBJ2-7; TRBD1 is perhaps the D gene, given 5 matching bases. Sequencing was done on a sample of PBMCs. The CDR3: CASSLDGAGQQYF. The nucleotide sequence reads as follows: TGTGCCAGCAGCTTAGATGGTGCAGGGCAGCAGTACTTC.